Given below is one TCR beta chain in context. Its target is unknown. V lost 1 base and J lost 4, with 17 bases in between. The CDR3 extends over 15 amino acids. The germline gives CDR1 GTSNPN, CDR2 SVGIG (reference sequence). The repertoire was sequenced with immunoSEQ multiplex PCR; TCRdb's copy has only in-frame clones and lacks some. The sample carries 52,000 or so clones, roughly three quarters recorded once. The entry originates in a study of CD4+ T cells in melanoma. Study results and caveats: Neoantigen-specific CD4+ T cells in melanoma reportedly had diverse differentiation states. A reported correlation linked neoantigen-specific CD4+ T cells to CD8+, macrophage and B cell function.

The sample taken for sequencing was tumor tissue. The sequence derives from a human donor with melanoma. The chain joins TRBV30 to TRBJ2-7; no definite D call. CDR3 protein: CAWSELGGLTYEQYF. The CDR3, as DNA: TGTGCCTGGAGTGAACTTGGCGGTCTCACGTACGAGCAGTACTTC.